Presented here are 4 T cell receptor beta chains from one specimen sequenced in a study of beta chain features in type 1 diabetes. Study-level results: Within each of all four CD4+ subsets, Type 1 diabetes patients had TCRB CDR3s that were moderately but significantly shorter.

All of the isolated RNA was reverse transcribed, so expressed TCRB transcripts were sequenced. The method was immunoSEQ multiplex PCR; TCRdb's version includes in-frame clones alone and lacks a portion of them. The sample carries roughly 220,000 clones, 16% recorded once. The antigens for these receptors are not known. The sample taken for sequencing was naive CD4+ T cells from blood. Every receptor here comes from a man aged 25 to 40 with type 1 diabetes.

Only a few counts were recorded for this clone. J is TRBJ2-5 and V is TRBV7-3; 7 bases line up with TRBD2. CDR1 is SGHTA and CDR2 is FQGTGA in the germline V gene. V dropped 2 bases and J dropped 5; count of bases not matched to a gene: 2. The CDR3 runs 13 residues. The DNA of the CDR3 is TGTGCCAGCAGCTTAGCGGGAGCTGAGACCCAGTACTTC. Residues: CASSLAGAETQYF.

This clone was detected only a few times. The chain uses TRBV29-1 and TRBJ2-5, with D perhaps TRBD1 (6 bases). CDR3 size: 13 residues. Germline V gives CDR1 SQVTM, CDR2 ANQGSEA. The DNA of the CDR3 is TGCAGTGTAAAGTCAGGGGATATGAGGACCCAGTACTTC. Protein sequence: CSVKSGDMRTQYF.

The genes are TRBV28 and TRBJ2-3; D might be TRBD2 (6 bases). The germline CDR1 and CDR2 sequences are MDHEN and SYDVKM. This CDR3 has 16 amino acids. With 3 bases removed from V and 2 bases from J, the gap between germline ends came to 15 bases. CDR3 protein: CASSFPLAGSTDTQYF. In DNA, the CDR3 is TGTGCCAGCAGTTTCCCCCTCGCGGGATCCACAGATACGCAGTATTTT. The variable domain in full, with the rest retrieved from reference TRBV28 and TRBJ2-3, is DVKVTQSSRYLVKRTGEKVFLECVQDMDHENMFWYRQDPGLGLRLIYFSYDVKMKEKGDIPEGYSVSREKKERFSLILESASTNQTSMYLCASSFPLAGSTDTQYFGPGTRLTVL.

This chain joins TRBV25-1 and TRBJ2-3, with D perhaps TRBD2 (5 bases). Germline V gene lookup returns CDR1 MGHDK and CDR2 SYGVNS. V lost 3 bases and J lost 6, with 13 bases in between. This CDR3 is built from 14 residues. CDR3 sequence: CASSDGRVPDTQYF. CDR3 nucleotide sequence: TGTGCCAGCAGTGATGGGAGAGTCCCTGATACGCAGTATTTT.